These 2 T cell receptor beta chains were all obtained from the same sample, sequenced in a study of cytomegalovirus exposure and HLA in healthy donors. The PCR made use of 60 Vbeta and 13 Jbeta primers. The data were produced by immunoSEQ multiplex PCR, yet TCRdb's version contains in-frame clones alone and is incomplete. The table records 150,000 to 200,000 clones, approximately 88% of them present only once. Material: PBMCs. The receptors were sampled from a man aged 25 to 45 in good health and CMV-seronegative.

The gene calls are TRBV5-1 and TRBJ2-5; 7 nucleotides line up with TRBD1. This CDR3 contains 14 residues. The ends lost 4 bases at V and 3 bases at J; junction bases unmatched: 6. Germline V gives CDR1 SGHRS, CDR2 YFSETQ. The CDR3 loop reads CASSHGTGEETQYF. CDR3 in DNA: TGCGCCAGCAGCCATGGAACAGGGGAAGAGACCCAGTACTTC.

V and J are TRBV18 and TRBJ2-5; D perhaps matches TRBD2 (5 bases). V was trimmed by 6 bases and J by 1 base, leaving 12 bases between them. This CDR3 is built from 14 residues. Per germline, CDR1 KGHSH and CDR2 LQKENI. CDR3 in amino acids: CASSPFGVQETQYF. CDR3 DNA: TGTGCCAGCTCCCCCTTCGGGGTCCAAGAGACCCAGTACTTC.